These 12 T cell receptor beta chains were all obtained from the same sample, sequenced in a study of blood T cell repertoires in COVID-19. Only in-frame clones appear in the TCRdb table, and some are missing; sequencing was by immunoSEQ multiplex PCR. Of around 190,000 clones listed, roughly 90% are singletons. Sequenced: peripheral blood. All receptors come from a man aged 18 to 30 with active or convalescent COVID-19.

The table lists this clone with a count of one. The chain recombines TRBV10-1 with TRBJ2-5, with a possible D match to TRBD2 (5 bases). Trimming removed 2 bases at V and 5 bases at J, with 9 bases between. The CDR3 runs 13 residues. Germline CDR1 is WNHNN and CDR2 is SYGVQD (reference sequence). Written as DNA, the CDR3 is TGCGCCAGCAGTGAGGTGCGAGGGGAGACCCAGTACTTC. Protein: CASSEVRGETQYF.

This clone was seen a single time. The chain links TRBV4-1 to TRBJ2-2; TRBD2 agrees at 8 bases. The trim removed 4 bases at V and 0 bases at J, leaving 4 bases unmatched. Germline V gene lookup returns CDR1 MGHRA and CDR2 YSYEKL. This CDR3 spans 16 amino acids. The CDR3 nucleotides read TGCGCCAGCAGCCGGGTTAGCGGGGCGAACACCGGGGAGCTGTTTTTT. Encoded protein: CASSRVSGANTGELFF.

V is TRBV10-3 and J is TRBJ1-1; 7 nucleotides match TRBD1. Per the germline V gene, CDR1 is ENHRY and CDR2 is SYGVKD. The CDR3 runs 14 residues. V dropped 10 bases and J dropped 4; count of bases not matched to a gene: 12. The DNA of the CDR3 is TGTGCCACACGGCCAGGACAGGTTACCACTGAAGCTTTCTTT. Protein product: CATRPGQVTTEAFF.

The chain joins TRBV6-5 to TRBJ1-2, with TRBD1 matching over 9 bases. This CDR3 spans 14 amino acids. Germline trimming cut 7 bases from V and 5 bases from J; bases unmatched to any gene: 8. Per the germline V gene, CDR1 is MNHEY and CDR2 is SVGAGI. CDR3 in amino acids: CASKTGTGFYGYTF. In DNA, the CDR3 is TGTGCCAGCAAGACCGGGACAGGGTTTTATGGCTACACCTTC.

This chain links TRBV5-1 with TRBJ2-7, with a possible D match to TRBD1 (5 bases). The V and J ends lost 2 bases and 0 bases respectively, with 12 bases between them. Germline V gene data show CDR1 as SGHRS and CDR2 as YFSETQ. This CDR3 contains 15 residues. The CDR3 DNA reads as TGCGCCAGCAGCTTCGACAGCGCTAGCTCCTACGAGCAGTACTTC. Residues: CASSFDSASSYEQYF.

The chain employs TRBV4-2 and TRBJ1-6; 7 nucleotides line up with TRBD1. Germline assignment: CDR1 LGHNA and CDR2 YNFKEQ. Losses at the gene ends were 4 bases for V and 10 bases for J; bases not matched to a gene: 10. This CDR3 contains 15 residues. The DNA of the CDR3 is TGTGCCAGCAGCCCGCGGGCAGGGGGTGAATCACCCCTCCACTTT. Its translation: CASSPRAGGESPLHF.

The chain recombines TRBV2 with TRBJ1-6; a possible D gene is TRBD1 (6 bases). Trimming pared 5 bases from V and 4 bases from J, leaving 9 bases between. CDR1 is SNHLY, CDR2 FYNNEI, per germline. The CDR3 is 14 amino acids. The CDR3 here is CASSRQAYNSPLHF. The CDR3 DNA follows: TGTGCCAGCAGTCGACAGGCATATAATTCACCCCTCCACTTT. Together with reference TRBV2 and TRBJ1-6, the CDR3 gives the full variable domain: EPEVTQTPSHQVTQMGQEVILRCVPISNHLYFYWYRQILGQKVEFLVSFYNNEISEKSEIFDDQFSVERPDGSNFTLKIRSTKLEDSAMYFCASSRQAYNSPLHFGNGTRLTVT.

A word on this clone: This sample includes further DNA sequences coding for the same CDR3. V usage is TRBV7-8 and J usage is TRBJ2-3; no clear D gene. Per germline, CDR1 SGHVS and CDR2 FQNEAQ. Trimming shortened V by 1 base and J by 6 bases, and 5 bases separated the two germline ends. The CDR3 sequence is 12 residues long. This chain's CDR3 is CASSLGRDTQYF. CDR3 DNA sequence: TGTGCCAGCAGCTTAGGTCGGGATACGCAGTATTTT.

The rearrangement links TRBV18 to TRBJ1-3, with D maybe TRBD1 (6 bases). Trimming took 2 bases from V and 0 from J, leaving 14 bases between them. Germline V lookup: CDR1 KGHSH, CDR2 LQKENI. The CDR3 is 17 amino acids. CDR3 DNA sequence: TGTGCCAGCTCACCAGGTACAGGGTCGTACTCTGGAAACACCATATATTTT. Translating it yields CASSPGTGSYSGNTIYF.

V usage is TRBV4-3 and J usage is TRBJ2-7; D possibly corresponds to TRBD2 (6 bases). The CDR3 consists of 16 residues. The V gene lost 0 bases and the J gene lost 3 bases, with 15 bases spanning the gap. Germline loops: CDR1 LGHNA, CDR2 YSLEER. The CDR3 DNA reads TGCGCCAGCAGCCAAGACGCGGGGCAACCCTTCTACGAGCAGTACTTC. Its translation: CASSQDAGQPFYEQYF.

This clone was detected a few times. The genes are TRBV9 and TRBJ2-3; D is possibly TRBD1 (5 bases). Germline V gene data show CDR1 as SGDLS and CDR2 as YYNGEE. The V end lost 6 bases, the J end lost 5 bases, and 13 bases lay between the germline ends. The CDR3 is 13 amino acids. The CDR3 DNA reads as TGTGCCAGCAAAGGGCAGGGATTAGATACGCAGTATTTT. Translating it yields CASKGQGLDTQYF. The full variable domain, its missing parts supplied by reference TRBV9 and TRBJ2-3, is DSGVTQTPKHLITATGQRVTLRCSPRSGDLSVYWYQQSLDQGLQFLIQYYNGEERAKGNILERFSAQQFPDLHSELNLSSLELGDSALYFCASKGQGLDTQYFGPGTRLTVL.

This sequence joins TRBV5-1 and TRBJ1-2, with 9 positions matching TRBD1. CDR1 and CDR2 (germline): SGHRS, YFSETQ. V shed 4 bases, J shed 4 bases, and the junction held 8 bases outside the gene matches. The CDR3 extends over 15 amino acids. As DNA, the CDR3 is TGCGCCAGCAGCCCCGGACAGGGGAGAGGCTATGGCTACACCTTC. This encodes CASSPGQGRGYGYTF.